This T cell receptor (beta chain) stems from a study of T cell changes during pregnancy in multiple sclerosis. Profiling relied on immunoSEQ multiplex PCR, and the TCRdb table lists in-frame clones only, not all of them. The sample consists of tens of thousands of clones, about 93% of them appearing once. This CDR3 is built from 16 residues. The germline gives CDR1 MGHRA, CDR2 YSYEKL. V shed 0 bases, J shed 5 bases, and the junction held 8 bases outside the gene matches. V usage is TRBV4-1 and J usage is TRBJ2-3; 7 nucleotides align to TRBD1. The sample here was peripheral blood, taken in the first trimester of pregnancy. The TCR sequence derives from a female donor with multiple sclerosis, enrolled in a pregnancy study. The CDR3 region has the DNA TGCGCCAGCAGCCAAGATAGGATGACAGGGATAGATACGCAGTATTTT. Amino acid sequence: CASSQDRMTGIDTQYF.